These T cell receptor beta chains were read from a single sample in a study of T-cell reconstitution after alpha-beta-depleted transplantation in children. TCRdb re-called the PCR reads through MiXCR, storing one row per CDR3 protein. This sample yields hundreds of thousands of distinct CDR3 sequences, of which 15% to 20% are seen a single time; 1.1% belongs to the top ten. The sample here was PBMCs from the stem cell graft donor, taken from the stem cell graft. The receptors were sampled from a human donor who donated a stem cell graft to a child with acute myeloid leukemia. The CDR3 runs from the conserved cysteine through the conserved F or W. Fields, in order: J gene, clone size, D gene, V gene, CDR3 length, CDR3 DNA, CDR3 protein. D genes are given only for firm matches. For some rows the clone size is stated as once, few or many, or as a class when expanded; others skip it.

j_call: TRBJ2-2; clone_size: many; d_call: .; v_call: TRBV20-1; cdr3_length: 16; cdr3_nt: TGCAGTGCTAGAGATACTAGCTGGGACGGCACCGGGGAGCTGTTTTTT; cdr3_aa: CSARDTSWDGTGELFF
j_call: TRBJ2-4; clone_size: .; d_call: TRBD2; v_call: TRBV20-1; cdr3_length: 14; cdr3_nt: TGCAGTGCCTCCCCCGGGGGGTCCAAAAACATTCAGTACTTC; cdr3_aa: CSASPGGSKNIQYF
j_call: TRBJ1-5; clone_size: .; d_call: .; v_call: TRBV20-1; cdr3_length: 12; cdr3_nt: TGCAGTGCTACGAGGGTCAATCAGCCCCAGCATTTT; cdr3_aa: CSATRVNQPQHF
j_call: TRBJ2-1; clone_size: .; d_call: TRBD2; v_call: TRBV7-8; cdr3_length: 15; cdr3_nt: TGTGCCAGCAGCTTCCCCCTCGGGGGGAGATATGAGCAGTTCTTC; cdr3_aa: CASSFPLGGRYEQFF
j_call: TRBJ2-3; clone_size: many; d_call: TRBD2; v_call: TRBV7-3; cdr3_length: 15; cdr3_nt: TGTGCCAGCAGCTGGGGGACTAGCGGAACAGATACGCAGTATTTT; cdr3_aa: CASSWGTSGTDTQYF
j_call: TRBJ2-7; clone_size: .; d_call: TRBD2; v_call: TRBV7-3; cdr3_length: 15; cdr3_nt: TGTGCCAGCAGCTTAGGAGCGGGGGGACTCTACGAGCAGTACTTC; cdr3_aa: CASSLGAGGLYEQYF
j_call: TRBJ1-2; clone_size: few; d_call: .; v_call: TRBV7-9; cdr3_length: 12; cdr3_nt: TGTGCCAGCAGCGCCGACGGGTATGGCTACACCTTC; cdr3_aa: CASSADGYGYTF
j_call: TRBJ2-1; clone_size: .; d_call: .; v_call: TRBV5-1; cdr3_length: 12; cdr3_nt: TGCGCCAGCAGCTGGAGTGGCGGGGAGCAGTTCTTC; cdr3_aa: CASSWSGGEQFF
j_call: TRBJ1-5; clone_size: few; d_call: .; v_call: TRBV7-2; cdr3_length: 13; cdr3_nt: TGTGCCAGCAGCTTCAAGGGTCCCCAGCCCCAGCATTTT; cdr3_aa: CASSFKGPQPQHF
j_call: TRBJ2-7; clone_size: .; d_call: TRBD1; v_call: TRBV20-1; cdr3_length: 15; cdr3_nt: TGCAGTGCTAGCTTTTACAGGGGGGTGTCCTACGCGCAGTACTTC; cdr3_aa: CSASFYRGVSYAQYF
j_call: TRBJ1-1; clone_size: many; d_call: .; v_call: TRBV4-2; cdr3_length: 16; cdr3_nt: TGTGCCAGCAGCCAAGATAGAGACCTCATGAACACTGAAGCTTTCTTT; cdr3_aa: CASSQDRDLMNTEAFF
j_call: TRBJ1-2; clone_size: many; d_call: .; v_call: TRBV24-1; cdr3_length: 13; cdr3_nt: TGTGCCACCTCGGGGGACCCCCACTATGGCTACACCTTC; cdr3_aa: CATSGDPHYGYTF
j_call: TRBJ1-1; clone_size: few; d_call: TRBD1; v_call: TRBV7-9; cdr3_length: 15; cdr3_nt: TGTGCCAGCAGTACGACCGGGACAGGGAGGACTGAAGCTTTCTTT; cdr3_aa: CASSTTGTGRTEAFF
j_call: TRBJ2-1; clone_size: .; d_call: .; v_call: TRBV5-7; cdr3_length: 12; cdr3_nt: TGTGCCAGCAGCTTGAGGGTCAATGAGCAGTTCTTC; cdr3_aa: CASSLRVNEQFF
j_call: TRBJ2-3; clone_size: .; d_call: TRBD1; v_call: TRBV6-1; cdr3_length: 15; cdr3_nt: TGTGCCAGCAGTGAAGGCGGACAGGCCCCACGTACGCAGTATTTT; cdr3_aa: CASSEGGQAPRTQYF
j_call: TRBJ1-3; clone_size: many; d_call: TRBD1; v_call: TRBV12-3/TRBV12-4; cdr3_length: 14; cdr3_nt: TGTGCCAGCCTACAGGGGGGATTTGGAAACACCATATATTTT; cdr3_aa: CASLQGGFGNTIYF
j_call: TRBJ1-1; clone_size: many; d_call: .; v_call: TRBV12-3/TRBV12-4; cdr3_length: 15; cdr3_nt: TGTGCCAGCAGTTTAGGCATCAGAAGAAACACTGAAGCTTTCTTT; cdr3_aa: CASSLGIRRNTEAFF
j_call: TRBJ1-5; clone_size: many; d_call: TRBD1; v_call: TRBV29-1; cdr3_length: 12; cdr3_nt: TGCAGCGTACTACAGGGGCTTCAGCCCCAGCATTTT; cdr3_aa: CSVLQGLQPQHF
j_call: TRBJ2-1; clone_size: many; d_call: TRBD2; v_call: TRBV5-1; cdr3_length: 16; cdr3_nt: TGCGCCAGCAGCTTGGCCGGACTAGCGGGGGGTAATGAGCAGTTCTTC; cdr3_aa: CASSLAGLAGGNEQFF
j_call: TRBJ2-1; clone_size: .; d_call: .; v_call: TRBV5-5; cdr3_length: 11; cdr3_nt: TGTGCCAGCAGCCCGCAATCCGAGCAGTTCTTC; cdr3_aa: CASSPQSEQFF
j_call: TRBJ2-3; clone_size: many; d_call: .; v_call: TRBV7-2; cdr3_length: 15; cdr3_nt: TGTGCCAGCAGCTTAGTGTCACTTGCCACAGATACGCAGTATTTT; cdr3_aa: CASSLVSLATDTQYF
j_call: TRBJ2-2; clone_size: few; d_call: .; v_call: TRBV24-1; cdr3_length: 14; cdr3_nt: TGTGCCACCAAAGGGAAGCGAAACACCGGGGAGCTGTTTTTT; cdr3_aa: CATKGKRNTGELFF
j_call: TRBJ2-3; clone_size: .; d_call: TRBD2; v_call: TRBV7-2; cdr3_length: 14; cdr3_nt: TGTGCCAGCAGCTCGGGACTAGCGGGGTATACGCAGTATTTT; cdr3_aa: CASSSGLAGYTQYF